These 24 T cell receptor beta chains were sequenced from one sample in a study of blood T cell repertoires in COVID-19 (dated by TCRdb to the early 2020s). The library came from the immunoSEQ multiplex PCR assay. TCRdb's version of the immuneACCESS table is confined to in-frame rearrangements and falls short of the full clone set. An unresolved V gene accounts for under half of the shortfall where checked; the remainder is of unknown origin. This sample has 250,000 to 300,000 clones in its table, and roughly nine tenths of those were observed once. The top ten constitute under 2.5% of the sample. Sequenced input: PBMCs or T cells enriched from blood (not recorded which). These receptors all stem from a woman aged 60-75 years who had recovered from COVID-19.

The chain recombines TRBV30 with TRBJ2-3; D gene ambiguous. The V gene's germline CDR1 is GTSNPN and CDR2 SVGIG (reference sequence). There are 11 residues in the CDR3. Trimming shortened V by 3 bases and J by 7 bases, and 8 bases separated the two germline ends. The CDR3 nucleotides are TGTGCCTGGAGGTCCGCGAATACGCAGTATTTT. Its protein is CAWRSANTQYF.

This clone was found a few times. The gene calls are TRBV4-1 and TRBJ1-1; 11 bases agree with TRBD1. The junction had 4 bases not matched to a gene; V was cut back by 3 bases and J by 4 bases. Germline V gene lookup returns CDR1 MGHRA and CDR2 YSYEKL. The CDR3 loop spans 15 amino acids. CDR3: CASSQAGTGGTEAFF. The CDR3 DNA follows: TGCGCCAGCAGCCAGGCCGGGACAGGGGGCACTGAAGCTTTCTTT.

The CDR3 region is CASSSFEEPQHF. In DNA, the CDR3 is TGTGCCAGCAGCTCGTTCGAGGAGCCCCAGCATTTT. V usage is TRBV7-9 and J usage is TRBJ1-5; no firm D call. CDR1 SEHNR and CDR2 FQNEAQ come from the germline V gene (reference sequence). The V end was cut by 4 bases, the J end by 8 bases, with 9 bases between. The CDR3 runs 12 residues.

There are a few counts of this clone. The J gene is TRBJ1-2, the V gene TRBV3-1 (or the pseudogene TRBV3-2); the D gene is possibly TRBD1 (6 bases). Trimming cost V 0 bases and J 4 bases, with 21 bases left between them. CDR3 length: 18 amino acids. Per the germline V gene, CDR1 is LGHDT and CDR2 is YNNKEL (reference sequence). The CDR3 coding sequence is TGTGCCAGCAGCCAAGAGGACAGCTCAGGGTGGTCGGGCTATGGCTACACCTTC. Its translation is CASSQEDSSGWSGYGYTF.

The chain joins TRBV29-1 to TRBJ2-6, with unresolved D. CDR3 length: 17 residues. CDR1 is SQVTM and CDR2 is ANQGSEA in the germline V gene. V gave up 0 bases and J gave up 0 bases, with 12 bases separating them. This CDR3 is CSVEDLGRSSGANVLTF. The CDR3 bases are TGCAGCGTTGAAGATTTGGGCCGTAGCTCTGGGGCCAACGTCCTGACTTTC.

This chain connects TRBV5-1 to TRBJ1-3, with D tentatively TRBD1 (5 bases). V dropped 4 bases and J dropped 0 bases, with 11 bases sitting between them. Germline lookup yields CDR1 SGHRS and CDR2 YFSETQ. The CDR3 loop spans 15 amino acids. Written as DNA, the CDR3 is TGCGCCAGCAGCGGGGGGACGAGCTCTGGAAACACCATATATTTT. This encodes CASSGGTSSGNTIYF.

J is TRBJ1-3 and V is TRBV7-2; 7 nucleotides line up with TRBD1. This CDR3 contains 16 residues. From germline, CDR1 is SGHTA and CDR2 FQGNSA. Trimming cost V 5 bases and J 4 bases; bases outside gene matches: 11. The CDR3 region has the DNA TGTGCCAGCAGCCTTCAAACCGGGACAGTGGGAAACACCATATATTTT. Protein sequence: CASSLQTGTVGNTIYF. Looking up the rest from reference TRBV7-2 and TRBJ1-3 gives the full variable domain: GAGVSQSPSNKVTEKGKDVELRCDPISGHTALYWYRQSLGQGLEFLIYFQGNSAPDKSGLPSDRFSAERTGGSVSTLTIQRTQQEDSAVYLCASSLQTGTVGNTIYFGEGSWLTVV.

This clone occurred once. The V gene is TRBV5-1, the J gene TRBJ2-3, with D possibly matching TRBD1 (5 bases). The CDR3 sequence is 14 residues long. V was clipped by 4 bases and J by 6 bases, with 15 bases between them. Germline V CDR1 and CDR2: SGHRS, YFSETQ. CDR3 DNA: TGCGCCAGCAGCCCGGACACCTGGGGCGATACGCAGTATTTT. It is translated as CASSPDTWGDTQYF.

The chain uses TRBV29-1 and TRBJ2-1; 10 nucleotides line up with TRBD2. The V gene end was trimmed by 7 bases and the J gene end by 4 bases; junction bases not matched to a gene: 7. The CDR3 totals 14 residues. Germline assignment: CDR1 SQVTM and CDR2 ANQGSEA. CDR3 in amino acids: CSGTLAGAYNEQFF. CDR3 nucleotides: TGCAGCGGGACCCTAGCGGGAGCGTACAATGAGCAGTTCTTC.

The rearrangement uses TRBV23-1 and TRBJ1-1, with D unresolved. TRBV23-1 is treated as an ORF (open reading frame) with a function not yet certain. V lost 0 bases, J lost 11 bases, and 13 bases lay in between. The CDR3 loop spans 13 amino acids. The CDR3 loop is CASSQSRRSGAFF. The CDR3 nucleotides read TGCGCCAGCAGTCAATCGAGGCGGAGTGGGGCTTTCTTT.

V usage is TRBV28 and J usage is TRBJ1-6, with 7 bases aligning to TRBD1. The germline V gene has CDR1 MDHEN and CDR2 SYDVKM. CDR3 length: 17 amino acids. V was clipped by 3 bases and J by 0 bases; unmatched bases: 5. The CDR3 here is CASSFSTGSSYNSPLHF. CDR3 sequence (DNA): TGTGCCAGCAGTTTCTCGACAGGGAGCTCCTATAATTCACCCCTCCACTTT.

This sequence joins TRBV5-4 and TRBJ2-5; D possibly corresponds to TRBD2 (6 bases). In germline, CDR1 is SGHNT, CDR2 YYREEE (reference sequence). The germline V and J ends were trimmed by 0 bases and 4 bases, with 16 bases remaining between them. This CDR3 has 16 residues. CDR3 sequence (DNA): TGTGCCAGCAGCTTGGAAGGCGGGGCTAGCCGAGAGACCCAGTACTTC. Its translation is CASSLEGGASRETQYF. The full variable domain, rest sourced from reference TRBV5-4 and TRBJ2-5, is ETGVTQSPTHLIKTRGQQVTLRCSSQSGHNTVSWYQQALGQGPQFIFQYYREEENGRGNFPPRFSGLQFPNYSSELNVNALELDDSALYLCASSLEGGASRETQYFGPGTRLLVL.

The CDR3 is CASSLTGRLSQQNTEAFF. For the CDR3, the DNA is TGTGCCAGCAGCCTCACCGGCAGGCTTTCCCAGCAGAACACTGAAGCTTTCTTT. V and J are TRBV7-6 and TRBJ1-1; no reliable D call. This CDR3 region has 18 residues. V dropped 5 bases and J dropped 1 base, with 23 bases sitting between them. Germline CDR1 and CDR2: SGHVS and FNYEAQ.

About this clone itself: The sample has other DNA sequences that encode this CDR3 too. The V and J genes are TRBV7-9 and TRBJ1-1; D may be TRBD1 (6 bases). The CDR3 contains 11 residues. Germline-derived CDR1 and CDR2 are SEHNR and FQNEAQ (reference sequence). Trimming removed 5 bases from V and 7 bases from J, with 8 bases in between. CDR3 residues: CASSPQGEAFF. CDR3 bases: TGTGCCAGCAGCCCACAGGGTGAAGCTTTCTTT.

This rearrangement joins TRBV5-1 to TRBJ2-3; D gene uncertain. The germline gives CDR1 SGHRS, CDR2 YFSETQ. The V end lost 0 bases, the J end lost 1 base, and 3 bases lay between the germline ends. The CDR3 consists of 13 residues. The CDR3 protein is CASSLGGTDTQYF. The CDR3 DNA follows: TGCGCCAGCAGCTTGGGAGGCACAGATACGCAGTATTTT.

The chain links TRBV5-1 to TRBJ2-5, with 7 bases identical to TRBD1. The CDR3 is made up of 14 amino acids. Germline CDR1 SGHRS, CDR2 YFSETQ. The V gene end was trimmed by 4 bases and the J gene end by 5 bases; junction bases not matched to a gene: 8. The chain's CDR3 is CASSHYRGDETQYF. CDR3 DNA sequence: TGCGCCAGCAGCCACTACAGGGGTGACGAGACCCAGTACTTC.

This clone came up once. V gene TRBV14 combines with J gene TRBJ2-5, with D unclear. The V gene's germline CDR1 is SGHDN and CDR2 FVKESK. The CDR3 length is 13 residues. Trimming pared 4 bases from V and 0 bases from J, leaving 6 bases between. The CDR3 loop reads CASSRSNQETQYF. The CDR3, as DNA: TGTGCCAGCAGCCGCAGTAACCAAGAGACCCAGTACTTC.

The V gene is TRBV5-4, the J gene TRBJ1-2; TRBD1 might be the D (5 bases). The CDR3 contains 16 residues. The ends were cut back, 2 bases at V and 5 bases at J, with 19 bases in the middle. Germline V gene lookup returns CDR1 SGHNT and CDR2 YYREEE (reference sequence). CDR3 amino acids: CASSLITVAGYYGYTF. The CDR3 region has the DNA TGTGCCAGCAGCTTAATAACCGTAGCAGGGTATTATGGCTACACCTTC.

The V call is TRBV10-1, the J call TRBJ2-5; the D gene is possibly TRBD2 (6 bases). From germline, CDR1 is WNHNN and CDR2 SYGVQD (reference sequence). V gave up 3 bases and J gave up 2 bases, with 10 bases separating them. The length of the CDR3 is 14 residues. The CDR3 reads CASSDPGEQETQYF. Here the CDR3 DNA reads TGCGCCAGCAGTGACCCGGGGGAGCAAGAGACCCAGTACTTC.

Written as DNA, the CDR3 is TGTGCCAGCAGCCAAGACAGGGGGCAGGCAGATACGCAGTATTTT. Residues: CASSQDRGQADTQYF. This rearrangement joins TRBV3-1 (or the pseudogene TRBV3-2) to TRBJ2-3; TRBD1 aligns across 8 bases. V lost 0 bases, J lost 4 bases, and 3 bases stayed unmatched. The CDR3 spans 15 residues. From germline, CDR1 is LGHDT and CDR2 YNNKEL (reference sequence).

The J gene is TRBJ1-4, the V gene TRBV5-5, with 7 nucleotides matching TRBD1. Unmatched junction bases numbered 4, after V lost 2 bases and J lost 3 bases. The CDR3 is made up of 15 amino acids. Germline V gene lookup returns CDR1 SGHKS and CDR2 YYEKEE (reference sequence). In DNA form, the CDR3 reads TGTGCCAGCAGCTTCTACAGGGGTGCTAATGAAAAACTGTTTTTT. Translation gives CASSFYRGANEKLFF.

The sample holds one count of this clone. The chain combines TRBV28 with TRBJ1-5; D is uncertain. V was cut by 0 bases and J by 0 bases, with 6 bases left in between. This CDR3 comprises 15 residues. Germline V gene sequence: CDR1 MDHEN, CDR2 SYDVKM. Here the CDR3 reads CASSLWTNSNQPQHF. CDR3 nucleotide sequence: TGTGCCAGCAGTTTATGGACAAATAGCAATCAGCCCCAGCATTTT.

This rearrangement joins TRBV24-1 to TRBJ1-2, with D uncertain. This CDR3 contains 16 residues. Germline CDR1 KGHDR, CDR2 SFDVKD. Trimming pared 3 bases from V and 0 bases from J, leaving 13 bases between. The chain's CDR3 is CATSDPTASSNYGYTF. CDR3 nucleotides: TGTGCCACCAGTGATCCCACAGCCTCATCTAACTATGGCTACACCTTC.

This chain uses TRBV28 with TRBJ1-6; 9 bases line up with TRBD1. Losses at the gene ends were 6 bases for V and 4 bases for J; bases not matched to a gene: 7. The CDR3 extends over 16 amino acids. CDR1 and CDR2 (germline): MDHEN, SYDVKM. The CDR3 nucleotides are TGTGCCAGCAGCATAGGACAGGGGATTTATAATTCACCCCTCCACTTT. Residues: CASSIGQGIYNSPLHF.